The 26 T cell receptor beta chains in this list originate from one sample, sequenced in a study of blood T cell repertoires in COVID-19. Sequenced by immunoSEQ multiplex PCR; TCRdb stores in-frame clones only, minus some. The repertoire holds some 180,000 clones, with 86% as singletons. The sample consisted of peripheral blood. Receptor source: a man between 65 and 79 years old with active or convalescent COVID-19.

The chain uses TRBV25-1 and TRBJ2-2; 10 bases align to TRBD1. The V gene end was trimmed by 2 bases and the J gene end by 5 bases; junction bases not matched to a gene: 2. The CDR3 sequence is 15 residues long. Germline V lookup: CDR1 MGHDK, CDR2 SYGVNS. CDR3 DNA sequence: TGTGCCAGCAGTGAAGTGGGACAGGGGACCGGGGAGCTGTTTTTT. Its protein is CASSEVGQGTGELFF.

The chain carries TRBV11-2 and TRBJ1-6, with 9 bases identical to TRBD1. Trimming took 0 bases from V and 7 from J; bases not matched to a gene: 1. CDR1 SGHAT and CDR2 FQNNGV come from the germline V gene. This CDR3 comprises 15 residues. The CDR3 reads CASSLEGTGNSPLHF. CDR3 DNA sequence: TGTGCCAGCAGCTTAGAAGGGACAGGGAATTCACCCCTCCACTTT.

The chain couples TRBV27 to TRBJ2-2; the D gene is possibly TRBD1 (6 bases). This CDR3 has 15 amino acids. Germline V gene sequence: CDR1 MNHEY, CDR2 SMNVEV (reference sequence). Trimming removed 5 bases at V and 4 bases at J, with 14 bases between. CDR3 coding DNA: TGTGCCAGCAGTATCTCGACAGGCCTCACCGGGGAGCTGTTTTTT. Protein product: CASSISTGLTGELFF.

CDR3 region: CASSLRPGGAQPQHF. CDR3 nucleotides: TGTGCCAGCAGTTTGCGACCCGGAGGGGCGCAGCCCCAGCATTTT. The V call is TRBV28, the J call TRBJ1-5; possible D gene TRBD1, 5 bases. CDR3 size: 15 residues. Trimming took 3 bases from V and 7 from J, leaving 16 bases between them. CDR1 and CDR2 (germline): MDHEN, SYDVKM.

The J gene is TRBJ1-5, the V gene TRBV10-3, with 9 bases fitting TRBD1. V was pared by 2 bases and J by 2 bases, with 4 bases of the junction left unmatched. Germline CDR1 ENHRY, CDR2 SYGVKD. The CDR3 runs to 16 residues. The CDR3 nucleotides are TGTGCCATCAGTGAGGGACAGGGGTTAGGCAATCAGCCCCAGCATTTT. Protein sequence: CAISEGQGLGNQPQHF.

The chain employs TRBV19 and TRBJ1-2; D not resolved. The CDR3 extends over 13 amino acids. CDR1 and CDR2 from the germline V gene are LNHDA and SQIVND (reference sequence). Deletions cut 6 bases from V and 10 bases from J, with 18 bases between. The CDR3 reads CASRVGSGRNYTF. In DNA form, the CDR3 reads TGTGCCAGTAGAGTTGGGTCAGGAAGAAACTACACCTTC.

The chain recombines TRBV9 with TRBJ1-1; D may be TRBD1 (6 bases). Germline CDR1 is SGDLS and CDR2 is YYNGEE. V lost 3 bases and J lost 1, with 16 bases in between. There are 16 residues in the CDR3. The CDR3 sequence is CASSAERGHPNTEAFF. CDR3 DNA: TGTGCCAGCAGCGCGGAGCGGGGACACCCGAACACTGAAGCTTTCTTT.

The rearrangement joins TRBV28 to TRBJ2-1; the D gene is possibly TRBD1 (6 bases). V was clipped by 6 bases and J by 4 bases, with 13 bases between them. Germline V lookup: CDR1 MDHEN, CDR2 SYDVKM. The CDR3 covers 14 residues. The CDR3 nucleotides read TGTGCCAGCAGCACGCCAGGGGATTACAATGAGCAGTTCTTC. Translation gives CASSTPGDYNEQFF.

J is TRBJ1-2 and V is TRBV19; D is undetermined. CDR1 is LNHDA, CDR2 SQIVND, per germline (reference sequence). V lost 1 base and J lost 7, with 10 bases in between. The CDR3 is 13 residues long. The CDR3 DNA reads as TGTGCCAGTAGTATAGTCATGACTCGTGGCTACACCTTC. Its translation: CASSIVMTRGYTF.

The table lists this clone with a count of one. Other DNA sequences of this sample code for an identical CDR3. V and J are TRBV2 and TRBJ2-2; 12 positions agree with TRBD1. V lost 7 bases to trimming and J lost 7 bases; unmatched junction nucleotides: 7. Germline loops: CDR1 SNHLY, CDR2 FYNNEI. This CDR3 is 15 amino acids long. The CDR3 DNA reads TGTGCCAGCACCCGGGGACAGGGGGCGATCGGGGAGCTGTTTTTT. Amino acids: CASTRGQGAIGELFF. The full variable domain, in which reference TRBV2 and TRBJ2-2 provide the parts outside the CDR3, is EPEVTQTPSHQVTQMGQEVILRCVPISNHLYFYWYRQILGQKVEFLVSFYNNEISEKSEIFDDQFSVERPDGSNFTLKIRSTKLEDSAMYFCASTRGQGAIGELFFGEGSRLTVL.

The rearrangement uses TRBV7-9 and TRBJ1-5; tentative D call: TRBD1 (6 bases). In germline, CDR1 is SEHNR, CDR2 FQNEAQ (reference sequence). The V gene lost 3 bases and the J gene lost 6 bases, with 18 bases spanning the gap. CDR3 length: 16 residues. The CDR3 is CASSLYSPGAGQPQHF. CDR3 DNA sequence: TGTGCCAGCAGCTTGTATTCTCCAGGGGCCGGTCAGCCCCAGCATTTT.

The chain recombines TRBV2 with TRBJ2-1; 14 bases align to TRBD2. With 6 bases clipped from V and 10 bases from J, the junction kept 8 bases outside the gene matches. The CDR3 covers 15 residues. Germline lookup yields CDR1 SNHLY and CDR2 FYNNEI. CDR3 sequence: CASRAGLAGVVEQFF. For the CDR3, the DNA is TGTGCCAGCAGGGCGGGACTAGCGGGAGTGGTAGAGCAGTTCTTC.

The rearrangement links TRBV30 to TRBJ1-3; D uncertain. V dropped 0 bases and J dropped 4 bases, with 13 bases sitting between them. This CDR3 comprises 15 residues. Germline assignment: CDR1 GTSNPN and CDR2 SVGIG (reference sequence). Here the CDR3 reads CAWSVRVTGGNTIYF. In DNA, the CDR3 is TGTGCCTGGAGTGTACGGGTCACCGGGGGAAACACCATATATTTT.

This rearrangement joins TRBV10-3 to TRBJ1-4; the D gene is possibly TRBD1 (5 bases). Looked up from germline, CDR1 is ENHRY and CDR2 is SYGVKD. Trimming pared 0 bases from V and 8 bases from J, leaving 13 bases between. The CDR3 covers 15 residues. The chain's CDR3 is CAISESGGIGEKLFF. The CDR3, as DNA: TGTGCCATCAGTGAGTCCGGGGGGATTGGGGAAAAACTGTTTTTT.

By its share, this clone is hyperexpanded. The chain carries TRBV28 and TRBJ1-5; TRBD1 is a possible D gene (5 bases). The length of the CDR3 is 16 residues. Germline V lookup: CDR1 MDHEN, CDR2 SYDVKM. Trimming removed 1 base from V and 0 bases from J, with 10 bases in between. The CDR3 region has the DNA TGTGCCAGCAGTTTATTGGGGCTAGATAGCAATCAGCCCCAGCATTTT. It specifies CASSLLGLDSNQPQHF.

V is TRBV20-1 and J is TRBJ2-5, with 11 bases fitting TRBD1. The ends lost 3 bases at V and 5 bases at J; junction bases unmatched: 8. Germline V lookup: CDR1 DFQATT, CDR2 SNEGSKA (reference sequence). The CDR3 sequence is 15 residues long. The DNA for the CDR3 is TGCAGTGCTAGTCCCGGGACAGGGGGGTGGGAGACCCAGTACTTC. Its protein is CSASPGTGGWETQYF.

The V and J genes are TRBV29-1 and TRBJ1-2; 7 bases map to TRBD1. This CDR3 spans 12 amino acids. From germline, CDR1 is SQVTM and CDR2 ANQGSEA. The ends lost 3 bases at V and 2 bases at J; junction bases unmatched: 0. This CDR3 is CSVDRGNYGYTF. The CDR3 DNA reads TGCAGCGTTGACAGGGGGAACTATGGCTACACCTTC.

The V and J genes are TRBV27 and TRBJ2-2; 11 bases match TRBD2. The CDR3 has 16 amino acids. Trimming took 5 bases from V and 1 from J; bases not matched to a gene: 3. Germline V CDR1 and CDR2: MNHEY, SMNVEV (reference sequence). CDR3 nucleotide sequence: TGTGCCAGCAGTCGACTAGCGGGACTGAACACCGGGGAGCTGTTTTTT. This encodes CASSRLAGLNTGELFF.

The V gene is TRBV7-2, the J gene TRBJ1-3, with D perhaps TRBD1 (6 bases). V was clipped by 4 bases and J by 2 bases, with 9 bases between them. CDR3 size: 14 residues. The V gene's germline CDR1 is SGHTA and CDR2 FQGNSA. The CDR3 reads CASSSHRAGNTIYF. CDR3 coding DNA: TGTGCCAGCAGCTCCCACAGGGCTGGAAACACCATATATTTT.

This clone appeared many times. The chain carries TRBV11-2 and TRBJ2-2; a possible D gene is TRBD1 (6 bases). Germline CDR1 is SGHAT and CDR2 is FQNNGV. The CDR3 contains 16 residues. V was cut by 1 base and J by 6 bases, with 15 bases left in between. The CDR3 reads CASSLGGPFGSGELFF. In nucleotides, the CDR3 is TGTGCCAGCAGCTTAGGGGGGCCTTTTGGATCCGGGGAGCTGTTTTTT.

This chain links TRBV18 with TRBJ1-1; 10 nucleotides agree with TRBD1. This CDR3 contains 16 residues. V lost 3 bases to trimming and J lost 5 bases; unmatched junction nucleotides: 9. Germline V gene lookup returns CDR1 KGHSH and CDR2 LQKENI. The chain's CDR3 is CASSPNTGTGATEAFF. CDR3 in DNA: TGTGCCAGCTCACCGAATACCGGGACAGGGGCTACTGAAGCTTTCTTT.

The rearrangement uses TRBV10-3 and TRBJ1-2; D unclear. V lost 1 base and J 8 bases, leaving 11 bases between the germline ends. CDR1 and CDR2 (germline): ENHRY, SYGVKD. The CDR3 totals 13 residues. The CDR3 spells CAISELGVSGYTF. The CDR3, as DNA: TGTGCCATCAGTGAGTTAGGAGTATCCGGCTACACCTTC.

This chain connects TRBV7-2 to TRBJ2-1; D perhaps matches TRBD2 (6 bases). Per germline, CDR1 SGHTA and CDR2 FQGNSA. This CDR3 has 15 amino acids. V was clipped by 4 bases and J by 9 bases, with 19 bases between them. The CDR3 DNA reads TGTGCCAGCAGCTCAGGCCGCGGAGGGCAGGGTGAGCAGTTCTTC. It yields the protein CASSSGRGGQGEQFF.

The rearrangement links TRBV27 to TRBJ1-1, with 7 positions matching TRBD1. The junction had 9 bases not matched to a gene; V was cut back by 2 bases and J by 9 bases. The V gene's germline CDR1 is MNHEY and CDR2 SMNVEV (reference sequence). The CDR3 contains 14 residues. CDR3 amino acids: CASSLEGWTGQAFF. The CDR3 nucleotides read TGTGCCAGCAGTTTAGAGGGGTGGACAGGCCAAGCTTTCTTT.

This clone has just one count. The chain uses TRBV7-9 and TRBJ2-7; no firm D call. The V and J ends lost 3 bases and 3 bases respectively, with 15 bases between them. This CDR3 region has 15 residues. The germline gives CDR1 SEHNR, CDR2 FQNEAQ (reference sequence). CDR3: CASSLADSYYYEQYF. As DNA, the CDR3 is TGTGCCAGCAGCTTGGCCGACTCCTACTACTACGAGCAGTACTTC. Full variable domain (remainder filled in from reference TRBV7-9 and TRBJ2-7): DTGVSQNPRHKITKRGQNVTFRCDPISEHNRLYWYRQTLGQGPEFLTYFQNEAQLEKSRLLSDRFSAERPKGSFSTLEIQRTEQGDSAMYLCASSLADSYYYEQYFGPGTRLTVT.

The rearrangement joins TRBV24-1 to TRBJ1-2; D perhaps matches TRBD1 (6 bases). In germline, CDR1 is KGHDR, CDR2 SFDVKD. The CDR3 consists of 16 residues. Trimming removed 4 bases at V and 7 bases at J, with 21 bases between. This CDR3 reads CATSEALAGQPGGYTF. CDR3 DNA sequence: TGTGCCACCAGTGAAGCCCTCGCCGGACAGCCTGGTGGCTACACCTTC.